These 23 T cell receptor beta chains were sequenced from one sample in a study of neurological immune-mediated disorders. TCRdb re-called the 5' RACE reads with MiXCR, one entry per CDR3 protein. This table holds about 120,000 distinct CDR3 sequences, roughly 3.2% found once. The sequencing input was PBMCs. All receptors come from a woman in her 30s with multiple sclerosis.

This clonotype was seen repeatedly, ten times or more. The chain recombines TRBV5-1 with TRBJ2-3; D unclear. Germline values: CDR1 SGHRS, CDR2 YFSETQ. The V end was cut by 1 base, the J end by 0 bases, with 9 bases between. The CDR3 runs 15 residues. The CDR3 region has the DNA TGCGCCAGCAGCTTGTACGGCCCGAGCACAGATACGCAGTATTTT. This sequence encodes CASSLYGPSTDTQYF.

This clonotype occurred many times. The V call is TRBV5-1, the J call TRBJ1-2; D is unresolved. The germline V gene encodes CDR1 SGHRS and CDR2 YFSETQ. The CDR3 contains 12 residues. With 4 bases removed from V and 2 bases from J, the gap between germline ends came to 6 bases. As DNA, the CDR3 is TGCGCCAGCAGCGCGGACAACTATGGCTACACCTTC. Amino acid sequence: CASSADNYGYTF.

This clonotype was seen repeatedly, ten times or more. The rearrangement joins TRBV7-6 to TRBJ1-1; 9 bases are shared with TRBD1. The germline CDR1 and CDR2 sequences are SGHVS and FNYEAQ. J was trimmed by 1 base and V by 1 base; bases with no gene match: 7. The CDR3 contains 17 residues. The CDR3: CASSLELGTGKNTEAFF. In DNA form, the CDR3 reads TGTGCCAGCAGCTTAGAACTAGGGACAGGGAAGAACACTGAAGCTTTCTTT.

This clonotype has at least ten counts. The chain couples TRBV5-1 to TRBJ1-4; the D gene is possibly TRBD1 (5 bases). Germline assignment: CDR1 SGHRS and CDR2 YFSETQ. The CDR3 is 14 residues long. V lost 0 bases and J 7 bases, leaving 10 bases between the germline ends. This CDR3 reads CASSLDGTAEKLFF. The DNA of the CDR3 is TGCGCCAGCAGCTTGGACGGGACGGCTGAAAAACTGTTTTTT.

This clonotype was counted many times. CDR3 protein: CASSRGGLNTEAFF. The CDR3 nucleotides are TGCGCCAGCAGCAGGGGGGGCCTGAACACTGAAGCTTTCTTT. V gene TRBV4-3 combines with J gene TRBJ1-1, with TRBD1 as a possible D gene (6 bases). The CDR3 totals 14 residues. Germline assignment: CDR1 LGHNA and CDR2 YSLEER. Trimming left V 5 bases short and J 0 bases short, with 10 bases between.

The rearrangement links TRBV10-3 to TRBJ1-1, with D hard to call. Germline V gene lookup returns CDR1 ENHRY and CDR2 SYGVKD. Trimming took off 0 bases at V and 4 bases at J, with 12 bases between the two ends. CDR3 length: 15 amino acids. The CDR3 nucleotides read TGTGCCATCAGTGAGTCGAATGGCAGGTGCACTGAAGCTTTCTTT. It is translated as CAISESNGRCTEAFF.

The sample holds many counts of this clonotype. The chain is built from TRBV20-1 and TRBJ1-1, with D unclear. The V end lost 5 bases, the J end lost 7 bases, and 5 bases lay between the germline ends. The CDR3 has 9 amino acids. Per the germline V gene, CDR1 is DFQATT and CDR2 is SNEGSKA (reference sequence). CDR3 loop: CSAGFEAFF. In DNA, the CDR3 is TGCAGTGCTGGATTTGAAGCTTTCTTT.

The chain combines TRBV25-1 with TRBJ1-1; D might be TRBD1 (6 bases). V lost 5 bases, J lost 7 bases, and 14 bases lay in between. CDR1 is MGHDK and CDR2 is SYGVNS in the germline V gene. The CDR3 covers 13 residues. CDR3 residues: CASSWGARDEAFF. As DNA, the CDR3 is TGTGCCAGCAGTTGGGGGGCTCGTGATGAAGCTTTCTTT.

The sample holds many counts of this clonotype. V gene TRBV2 combines with J gene TRBJ1-1, with D perhaps TRBD1 (5 bases). Germline values: CDR1 SNHLY, CDR2 FYNNEI. V was clipped by 5 bases and J by 5 bases, with 15 bases between them. The CDR3 covers 14 residues. The CDR3 region has the DNA TGTGCCAGCAGTAAAAAAGGGGAGAGGACTGAAGCTTTCTTT. Translated: CASSKKGERTEAFF.

This clonotype was recorded at least ten times. This chain links TRBV7-2 with TRBJ2-1; TRBD2 matches 10 bases. The length of the CDR3 is 13 residues. V dropped 4 bases and J dropped 9; count of bases not matched to a gene: 3. In germline, CDR1 is SGHTA, CDR2 FQGNSA. CDR3 in DNA: TGTGCCAGCAGCTCCAGACTAGCGGGTGAGCAGTTCTTC. Its translation is CASSSRLAGEQFF.

This clonotype appeared many times. The J gene is TRBJ1-1, the V gene TRBV12-3 or TRBV12-4; a possible D gene is TRBD1 (6 bases). V was cut by 3 bases and J by 1 base, with 6 bases left in between. The CDR3 consists of 13 residues. In DNA form, the CDR3 reads TGTGCCAGCAGTTTCAGGGGGAACACTGAAGCTTTCTTT. Protein sequence: CASSFRGNTEAFF.

This clonotype was recorded at least ten times. This rearrangement joins TRBV5-1 to TRBJ2-2; a weak D match, TRBD1 (5 bases). Trimming stripped 0 bases from V and 1 base from J, with 10 bases between. Germline V lookup: CDR1 SGHRS, CDR2 YFSETQ. The CDR3 extends over 16 amino acids. The CDR3 here is CASSLGSQGNTGELFF. Written as DNA, the CDR3 is TGCGCCAGCAGCTTGGGCTCTCAGGGGAACACCGGGGAGCTGTTTTTT.

This clonotype was counted many times. The V gene is TRBV20-1, the J gene TRBJ1-4; a weak D match, TRBD1 (5 bases). The CDR3 has 11 amino acids. V was clipped by 7 bases and J by 15 bases, with 18 bases between them. CDR1 is DFQATT and CDR2 is SNEGSKA in the germline V gene (reference sequence). The CDR3 sequence is CSVPDKDRVFF. The CDR3, as DNA: TGCAGTGTGCCGGACAAGGACCGAGTGTTTTTT.

This clonotype occurred many times. A junction boundary mismatches the germline segment, possibly from a read error. The J gene is TRBJ1-2, the V gene TRBV11-2; a weak D match, TRBD1 (5 bases). Germline V lookup: CDR1 SGHAT, CDR2 FQNNGV. The CDR3 loop spans 13 amino acids. CDR3 coding DNA: TGTGCCAGCAGCTTAGGGGATAGGGACCGTGGGGCCTTC. Protein: CASSLGDRDRGAF. Drawing the rest from reference TRBV11-2 and TRBJ1-2, the complete variable domain is EAGVAQSPRYKIIEKRQSVAFWCNPISGHATLYWYQQILGQGPKLLIQFQNNGVVDDSQLPKDRFSAERLKGVDSTLKIQPAKLEDSAVYLCASSLGDRDRGAFGSGTRLTVV.

This clonotype has a count of ten or more. The chain carries TRBV5-1 and TRBJ2-3, with 15 bases matching TRBD2. Trimming removed 4 bases from V and 3 bases from J; junction bases left unmatched: 6. Germline CDR1 and CDR2: SGHRS and YFSETQ. The CDR3 extends over 17 amino acids. CDR3 in DNA: TGCGCCAGCAGCGCCGGACTAGCGGGGGGGTTGACAGATACGCAGTATTTT. This gives the protein CASSAGLAGGLTDTQYF.

This clonotype was seen many times. V gene TRBV5-1 combines with J gene TRBJ2-7, with D maybe TRBD2 (6 bases). This CDR3 has 15 residues. Trimming cost V 3 bases and J 5 bases, with 18 bases left between them. CDR1 and CDR2 from the germline V gene are SGHRS and YFSETQ. The CDR3 region is CASSSLTRGANEQYF. In DNA, the CDR3 is TGCGCCAGCAGCTCCTTGACTAGAGGGGCGAACGAGCAGTACTTC.

This clonotype has more than one count but fewer than ten. A much larger clone is a single base away; this may be a read error. This chain connects TRBV7-8 to TRBJ1-4, with 7 bases aligning to TRBD1. The CDR3 has 17 amino acids. Per the germline V gene, CDR1 is SGHVS and CDR2 is FQNEAQ. V lost 5 bases to trimming and J lost 11 bases; unmatched junction nucleotides: 20. CDR3 nucleotides: TGTGCCAGCAGCGCGTGGGGGCTTAGGGGGCGGAGTGACAAACTGTTTTTT. The encoded protein is CASSAWGLRGRSDKLFF.

This clonotype has ten or more counts. The chain recombines TRBV10-3 with TRBJ2-1; D unclear. The germline V gene encodes CDR1 ENHRY and CDR2 SYGVKD. With 7 bases removed from V and 8 bases from J, the gap between germline ends came to 15 bases. This CDR3 spans 13 amino acids. CDR3 protein: CAIMGTQVDEQFF. CDR3 in DNA: TGTGCCATCATGGGAACTCAGGTGGATGAGCAGTTCTTC.

A word on this clonotype: This sequence may be a read error, since a much larger clone differs from it by one base. The genes are TRBV19 and TRBJ2-3; 7 bases fit TRBD1. The trim removed 4 bases at V and 0 bases at J, leaving 7 bases unmatched. CDR1 LNHDA and CDR2 SQIVND come from the germline V gene (reference sequence). The CDR3 sequence is 16 residues long. CDR3 region: CASSTRTGTSTDTQYF. The CDR3 DNA follows: TGTGCCAGTAGTACCCGGACAGGCACAAGCACAGATACGCAGTATTTT.

This clonotype was found many times. The chain joins TRBV7-2 to TRBJ1-4; D is unclear. CDR1 SGHTA and CDR2 FQGNSA come from the germline V gene. This CDR3 has 13 amino acids. The germline V and J ends were trimmed by 1 base and 8 bases, with 8 bases remaining between them. The CDR3 sequence: CASSLVTQEKLFF. CDR3 nucleotide sequence: TGTGCCAGCAGCTTAGTCACTCAGGAAAAACTGTTTTTT. The full variable domain, in which reference TRBV7-2 and TRBJ1-4 provide the parts outside the CDR3, is GAGVSQSPSNKVTEKGKDVELRCDPISGHTALYWYRQSLGQGLEFLIYFQGNSAPDKSGLPSDRFSAERTGGSVSTLTIQRTQQEDSAVYLCASSLVTQEKLFFGSGTQLSVL.

This clonotype appeared many times. The gene calls are TRBV6-5 and TRBJ1-5; the match to TRBD1 covers 8 bases. Germline loops: CDR1 MNHEY, CDR2 SVGAGI. The junction had 4 bases not matched to a gene; V was cut back by 2 bases and J by 7 bases. The CDR3 contains 14 residues. CDR3 amino acids: CASSYGQGSQPQHF. The CDR3 nucleotides read TGTGCCAGCAGTTACGGACAGGGAAGCCAGCCCCAGCATTTT.

This clonotype was observed at least ten times. This rearrangement joins TRBV18 to TRBJ2-7; D is undetermined. V dropped 3 bases and J dropped 1 base, with 10 bases sitting between them. This CDR3 spans 14 amino acids. Germline CDR1 is KGHSH and CDR2 is LQKENI. The CDR3: CASSPSGGSYEQYF. The CDR3 nucleotides read TGTGCCAGCTCACCTTCGGGCGGATCCTACGAGCAGTACTTC.

This clonotype has a handful of counts. This could be a read error, since a much larger clone is one nucleotide away. The chain couples TRBV12-3 or TRBV12-4 to TRBJ1-5; 8 bases match TRBD1. The CDR3 consists of 15 residues. CDR3 residues: CASGETDRVFQPQNF. The CDR3 DNA follows: TGTGCCAGCGGAGAAACGGACAGGGTGTTTCAGCCCCAGAATTTT.